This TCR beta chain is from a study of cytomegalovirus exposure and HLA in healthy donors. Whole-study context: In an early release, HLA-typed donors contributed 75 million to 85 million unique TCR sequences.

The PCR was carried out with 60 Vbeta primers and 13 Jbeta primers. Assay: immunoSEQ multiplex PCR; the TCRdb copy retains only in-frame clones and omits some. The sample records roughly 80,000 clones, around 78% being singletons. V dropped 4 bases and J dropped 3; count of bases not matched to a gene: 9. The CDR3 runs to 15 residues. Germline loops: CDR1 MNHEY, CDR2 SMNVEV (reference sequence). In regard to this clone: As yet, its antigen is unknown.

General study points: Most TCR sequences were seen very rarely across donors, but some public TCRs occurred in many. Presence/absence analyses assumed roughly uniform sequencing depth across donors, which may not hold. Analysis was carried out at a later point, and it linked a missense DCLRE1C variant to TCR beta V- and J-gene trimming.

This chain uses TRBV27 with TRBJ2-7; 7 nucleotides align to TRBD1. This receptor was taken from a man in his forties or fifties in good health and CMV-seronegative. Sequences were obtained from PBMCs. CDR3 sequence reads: CASSWQGVGNYEQYF. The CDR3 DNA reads TGTGCCAGCAGTTGGCAGGGGGTAGGTAACTACGAGCAGTACTTC.